This record concerns one T cell receptor (beta chain) sequence. The antigen is not known. TCRdb fed the RT-PCR reads into MiXCR, producing one record per CDR3 protein. The repertoire includes roughly 650,000 distinct CDR3 sequences, about a sixth of them detected once, and more than 9% sits in the top ten. This CDR3 spans 18 amino acids. V was clipped by 3 bases and J by 2 bases, with 21 bases between them. The V gene's germline CDR1 is MGHRA and CDR2 YSYEKL. This sample was included in a study of response to subunit inactivated influenza vaccine. Study-wide results and limits: Authors suggested seasonal influenza vaccinations each recruit few new T cells.

This sequence originates from a man aged 50-59 years who received an inactivated influenza vaccine. The sample was PBMCs from blood, taken approximately 12 days after vaccination. This rearrangement joins TRBV4-1 to TRBJ2-3; D remains ambiguous. CDR3 amino acids: CASSHETAGSIFTDTQYF. The DNA of the CDR3 is TGCGCCAGCAGCCACGAAACCGCCGGGTCGATATTCACAGATACGCAGTATTTT.